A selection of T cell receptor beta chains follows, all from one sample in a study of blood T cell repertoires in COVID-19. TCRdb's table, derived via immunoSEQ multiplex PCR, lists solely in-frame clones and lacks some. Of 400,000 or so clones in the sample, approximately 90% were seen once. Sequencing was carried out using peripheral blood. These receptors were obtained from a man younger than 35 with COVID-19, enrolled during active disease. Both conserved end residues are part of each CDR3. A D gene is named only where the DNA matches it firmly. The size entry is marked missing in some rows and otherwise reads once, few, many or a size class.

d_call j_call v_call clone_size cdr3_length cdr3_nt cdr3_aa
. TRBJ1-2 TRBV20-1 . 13 TGCAGTGCTAGTCCCCCAGGCAAAGGTGGCTACACCTTC CSASPPGKGGYTF
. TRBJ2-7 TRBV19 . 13 TGTGCCAGTAGTATTCGAGGTACCTACGAGCAGTACTTC CASSIRGTYEQYF
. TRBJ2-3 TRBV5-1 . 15 TGCGCCAGCAGCCCTGGCGGCTCCCAGCTAGATACGCAGTATTTT CASSPGGSQLDTQYF
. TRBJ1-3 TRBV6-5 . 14 TGTGCCAGCAGAGAGGCTAGCTCTGGAAACACCATATATTTT CASREASSGNTIYF
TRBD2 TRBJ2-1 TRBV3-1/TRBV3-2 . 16 TGTGCCAGCAGCTTAGCCCTCGGGACTAACCACAATGAGCAGTTCTTC CASSLALGTNHNEQFF
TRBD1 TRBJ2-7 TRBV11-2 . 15 TGTGCCAGCAGGGATCCGGGACAGGGTACCTACGAGCAGTACTTC CASRDPGQGTYEQYF
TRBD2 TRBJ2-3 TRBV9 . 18 TGTGCCAGCAGCGTAGGTCTCTCCTCGGGGGGAGGTACAGATACGCAGTATTTT CASSVGLSSGGGTDTQYF
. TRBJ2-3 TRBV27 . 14 TGTGCCAGCACCCCCCAGGGGAATCTTATTCCGCAGTATTTT CASTPQGNLIPQYF
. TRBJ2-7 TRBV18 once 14 TGTGCCAGCTCACCATTGGCGCAGGTCACCGAGCAGTACTTC CASSPLAQVTEQYF
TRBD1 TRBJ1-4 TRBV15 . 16 TGTGCCACCAGCAGAGATTACGGGACAGGGTATGGAAAACTGTTTTTT CATSRDYGTGYGKLFF
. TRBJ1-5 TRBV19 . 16 TGTGCCAGTAGTCCGACCGCGGGGGCTTCGACTCAGCCCCAGCATTTT CASSPTAGASTQPQHF